This TCR beta chain was profiled in a study of beta chain features in type 1 diabetes. Study results and caveats: High TCR expression in some cells could lead to their over-representation in cDNA sequencing.

Remarks on this clone: The antigen remains undetermined.

Germline V lookup: CDR1 MDHEN, CDR2 SYDVKM. V was trimmed by 6 bases and J by 3 bases, leaving 18 bases between them. This CDR3 comprises 15 residues. The whole isolated RNA underwent reverse transcription, so sequencing captured expressed TCRB transcripts. Regulatory, naive and central memory T cell samples averaged around 3.5 million reads. Assay: immunoSEQ multiplex PCR; the TCRdb copy retains only in-frame clones and omits some. There are hundreds of thousands of clones in the sample; over 10% occur only once, and approximately 0.015% lies in the top ten. The V and J genes are TRBV28 and TRBJ2-7; a weak D match, TRBD2 (6 bases). This TCR was sampled from a man younger than 35 in good health. The sample was naive CD4+ T cells from blood. CDR3 in DNA: TGTGCCAGCAGACCTTCGGGACTTTCCTACTACGAGCAGTACTTC. It is translated as CASRPSGLSYYEQYF.